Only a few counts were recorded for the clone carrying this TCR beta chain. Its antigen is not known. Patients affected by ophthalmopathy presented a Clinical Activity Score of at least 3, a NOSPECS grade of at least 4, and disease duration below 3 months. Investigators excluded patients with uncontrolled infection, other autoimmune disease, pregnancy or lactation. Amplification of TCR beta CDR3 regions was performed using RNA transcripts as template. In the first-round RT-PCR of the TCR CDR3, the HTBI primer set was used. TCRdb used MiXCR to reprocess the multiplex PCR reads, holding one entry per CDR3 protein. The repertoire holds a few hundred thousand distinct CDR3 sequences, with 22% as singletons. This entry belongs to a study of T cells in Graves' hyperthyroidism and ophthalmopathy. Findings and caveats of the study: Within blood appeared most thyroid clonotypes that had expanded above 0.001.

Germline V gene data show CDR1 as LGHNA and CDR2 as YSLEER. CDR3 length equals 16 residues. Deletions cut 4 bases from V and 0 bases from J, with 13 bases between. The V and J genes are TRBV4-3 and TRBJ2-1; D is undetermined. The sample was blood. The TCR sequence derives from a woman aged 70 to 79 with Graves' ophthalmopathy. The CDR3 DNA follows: TGCGCCAGCAGCCCACGACCCCGAAGCTCCTACAATGAGCAGTTCTTC. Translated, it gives CASSPRPRSSYNEQFF.